A single sample is the source of the 14 T cell receptor beta chains below, sequenced in a study of T-cell reconstitution after alpha-beta-depleted transplantation in children. It was with unique molecular identifiers that the TCRbeta library was prepared. MiXCR was run by TCRdb on the PCR reads, yielding one entry per CDR3 protein. The sample records 250,000 to 400,000 distinct CDR3 sequences, around 25% being singletons. Source: PBMCs, mostly from graft donor cells, taken 180 days after TCRalphabeta/CD19-depleted stem cell transplant. These receptors all stem from a male patient aged 10-17 years who had a stem cell transplant for acute lymphoblastic leukemia, so the T cells may come from the graft donor.

This chain uses TRBV29-1 with TRBJ1-2; D not resolved. V shed 0 bases and J shed 8 bases, with 19 bases lying between them. Germline V gene lookup returns CDR1 SQVTM and CDR2 ANQGSEA. CDR3 length: 15 amino acids. CDR3 bases: TGCAGCGTTGAAGATCTCACAGCGGCCAACCCAGGCTACACCTTC. Its protein product is CSVEDLTAANPGYTF.

In this sample, this clonotype turned up once. The rearrangement joins TRBV24-1 to TRBJ2-1; 9 bases agree with TRBD1. Germline CDR1 and CDR2: KGHDR and SFDVKD. CDR3 length equals 16 residues. Losses at the gene ends were 4 bases for V and 4 bases for J; bases not matched to a gene: 7. CDR3: CATSDSWGQGYNEQFF. CDR3 sequence (DNA): TGTGCCACCAGTGACTCGTGGGGACAGGGTTACAATGAGCAGTTCTTC.

The chain recombines TRBV7-3 with TRBJ2-3, with 7 bases matching TRBD1. In germline, CDR1 is SGHTA, CDR2 FQGTGA. The ends lost 2 bases at V and 3 bases at J; junction bases unmatched: 5. The CDR3 covers 15 residues. In DNA, the CDR3 is TGTGCCAGCAGCTTAGAGGGGGCGTTAACAGATACGCAGTATTTT. Its translation: CASSLEGALTDTQYF.

This clonotype has a handful of counts. The chain couples TRBV5-5 to TRBJ2-7; weak D call: TRBD1 (6 bases). CDR1 SGHKS and CDR2 YYEKEE come from the germline V gene (reference sequence). Trimming took 3 bases from V and 4 from J, leaving 14 bases between them. The CDR3 has 14 residues. Written as DNA, the CDR3 is TGTGCCAGCAGCTACAGGGCCAGGGTTTACGAGCAGTACTTC. This codes for CASSYRARVYEQYF.

The rearrangement uses TRBV28 and TRBJ2-5; 8 bases match TRBD1. Germline V lookup: CDR1 MDHEN, CDR2 SYDVKM. Trimming cost V 3 bases and J 5 bases; bases outside gene matches: 14. The CDR3 sequence is 17 residues long. The CDR3, as DNA: TGTGCCAGCAGTTTCTGGGCCCGGGCAGGGGGCAGGGAGACCCAGTACTTC. It translates to CASSFWARAGGRETQYF.

The V call is TRBV20-1, the J call TRBJ2-7; 14 nucleotides align to TRBD2. Germline trimming cut 5 bases from V and 3 bases from J; bases unmatched to any gene: 9. This CDR3 has 16 amino acids. CDR1 and CDR2 (germline): DFQATT, SNEGSKA (reference sequence). The CDR3 region is CSALRLAGGPGYEQYF. DNA for the CDR3: TGCAGTGCTCTTCGACTAGCGGGAGGGCCGGGCTACGAGCAGTACTTC.

This chain connects TRBV4-2 to TRBJ2-2; no clear D. V was clipped by 2 bases and J by 6 bases, with 7 bases between them. The CDR3 spans 13 residues. Per germline, CDR1 LGHNA and CDR2 YNFKEQ. CDR3 amino acids: CASSQLGAGELFF. The CDR3, as DNA: TGTGCCAGCAGCCAACTCGGTGCCGGGGAGCTGTTTTTT.

The chain couples TRBV21-1 to TRBJ2-3; the DNA was not used to check the table's D call, TRBD1. TRBV21-1 is labeled a pseudogene. The length of the CDR3 is 15 residues. CDR3 residues: CASFQRGQEGDTQYF. The CDR3 DNA sequence: TGTGCCAGCTTTCAACGGGGACAGGAGGGAGATACGCAGTATTTT.

This clonotype was recorded a few times. The rearrangement uses TRBV3-1 and TRBJ2-7; 11 bases map to TRBD2. The CDR3 runs 16 residues. J was trimmed by 7 bases and V by 2 bases; bases with no gene match: 10. Germline-derived CDR1 and CDR2 are LGHDT and YNNKEL (reference sequence). CDR3 loop: CASSQWASGTSGEQYF. The CDR3, as DNA: TGTGCCAGCAGCCAATGGGCTTCCGGGACTAGCGGTGAGCAGTACTTC.

This clonotype was counted a few times. The CDR3 DNA reads as TGTGCCGTCGGGAAGGGTGGCACAGATACGCAGTATTTT. Amino acid sequence: CAVGKGGTDTQYF. The V and J genes are TRBV10-3 and TRBJ2-3; tentative D call: TRBD2 (5 bases). This CDR3 has 13 amino acids. Germline V lookup: CDR1 ENHRY, CDR2 SYGVKD. The V end was cut by 11 bases, the J end by 1 base, with 13 bases between.

J is TRBJ2-5 and V is TRBV4-1; D uncertain. Trimming removed 4 bases at V and 7 bases at J, with 13 bases between. The CDR3 runs 13 residues. The germline gives CDR1 MGHRA, CDR2 YSYEKL. In DNA, the CDR3 is TGCGCCAGCAGCCGAGACAAGGATCGGACCCAGTACTTC. Translation: CASSRDKDRTQYF.

This clonotype was picked up a small number of times. V gene TRBV12-3 or TRBV12-4 combines with J gene TRBJ2-7, with D hard to call. V lost 3 bases and J 5 bases, leaving 5 bases between the germline ends. This CDR3 is 11 amino acids long. CDR3 amino acids: CASSLGNEQYF. For the CDR3, the DNA is TGTGCCAGCAGTTTGGGGAACGAGCAGTACTTC.

This rearrangement joins TRBV18 to TRBJ2-1; TRBD2 aligns across 8 bases. CDR1 is KGHSH and CDR2 is LQKENI in the germline V gene. V trimming: 1 base; J trimming: 6 bases; junction bases outside the gene matches: 8. The CDR3 consists of 16 residues. The chain's CDR3 is CASSPQAPGLGNEQFF. DNA of the CDR3: TGTGCCAGCTCACCACAGGCCCCGGGACTAGGCAATGAGCAGTTCTTC.

The chain carries TRBV5-5 and TRBJ2-3; the match to TRBD1 covers 7 bases. The CDR3 totals 14 residues. Trimming cost V 1 base and J 5 bases; bases outside gene matches: 4. Germline V gene sequence: CDR1 SGHKS, CDR2 YYEKEE (reference sequence). The CDR3 DNA sequence: TGTGCCAGCAGCTTGCCCAGGGGGAGAGATACGCAGTATTTT. Translation gives CASSLPRGRDTQYF.